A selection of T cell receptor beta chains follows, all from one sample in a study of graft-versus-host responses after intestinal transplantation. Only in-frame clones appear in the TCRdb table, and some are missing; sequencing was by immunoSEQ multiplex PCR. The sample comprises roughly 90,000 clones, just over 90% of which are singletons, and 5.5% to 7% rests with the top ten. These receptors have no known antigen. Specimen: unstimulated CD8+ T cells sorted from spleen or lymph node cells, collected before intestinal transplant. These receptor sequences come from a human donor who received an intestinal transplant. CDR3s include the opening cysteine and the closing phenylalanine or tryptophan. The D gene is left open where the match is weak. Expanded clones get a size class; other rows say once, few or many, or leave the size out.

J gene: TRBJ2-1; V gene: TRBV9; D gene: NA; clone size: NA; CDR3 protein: CASSVGGGSYNEQFF; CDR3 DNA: TGTGCCAGCAGCGTCGGAGGAGGGTCTTACAATGAGCAGTTCTTC
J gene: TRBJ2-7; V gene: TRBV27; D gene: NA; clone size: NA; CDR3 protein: CASWELTGSSYEQYF; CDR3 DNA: TGTGCCAGCTGGGAATTGACTGGAAGCTCCTACGAGCAGTACTTC
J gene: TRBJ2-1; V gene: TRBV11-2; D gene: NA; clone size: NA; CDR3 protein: CASSLELPEQFF; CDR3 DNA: TGTGCCAGCAGCTTAGAACTACCCGAGCAGTTCTTC
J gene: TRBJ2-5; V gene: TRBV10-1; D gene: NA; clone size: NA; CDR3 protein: CASSEGDQETQYF; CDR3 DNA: TGCGCCAGCAGTGAGGGAGACCAAGAGACCCAGTACTTC
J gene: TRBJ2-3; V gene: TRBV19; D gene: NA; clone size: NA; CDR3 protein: CASSSGSTDTQYF; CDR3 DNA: TGTGCCAGTAGTAGTGGGAGCACAGATACGCAGTATTTT
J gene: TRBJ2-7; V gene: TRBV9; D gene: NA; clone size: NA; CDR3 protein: CASSVGSSVYEQYF; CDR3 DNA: TGTGCCAGCAGCGTAGGGTCGAGTGTCTACGAGCAGTACTTC
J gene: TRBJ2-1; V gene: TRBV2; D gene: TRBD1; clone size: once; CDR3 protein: CASSLVGDRGYNEQFF; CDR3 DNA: TGTGCCAGCAGTCTGGTGGGGGACAGGGGGTACAATGAGCAGTTCTTC
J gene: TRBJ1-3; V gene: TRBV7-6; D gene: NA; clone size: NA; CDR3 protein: CASSLAAHLSSGNTIYF; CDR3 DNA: TGTGCCAGCAGCTTAGCCGCCCACCTCTCCTCTGGAAACACCATATATTTT
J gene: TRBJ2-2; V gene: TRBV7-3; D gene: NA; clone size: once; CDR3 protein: CASSQRVGELFF; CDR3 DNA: TGTGCCAGCAGCCAAAGGGTCGGGGAGCTGTTTTTT
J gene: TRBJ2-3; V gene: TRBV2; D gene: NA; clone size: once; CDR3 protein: CASSGGDTQYF; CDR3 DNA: TGTGCCAGCAGCGGAGGGGATACGCAGTATTTT
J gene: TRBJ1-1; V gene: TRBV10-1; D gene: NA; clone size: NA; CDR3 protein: CASSESKGMNTEAFF; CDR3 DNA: TGCGCCAGCAGTGAGTCGAAGGGAATGAACACTGAAGCTTTCTTT
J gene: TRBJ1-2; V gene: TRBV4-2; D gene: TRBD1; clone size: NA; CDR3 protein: CASSQGQIIYGYTF; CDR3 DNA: TGTGCCAGCAGCCAGGGACAGATAATCTATGGCTACACCTTC
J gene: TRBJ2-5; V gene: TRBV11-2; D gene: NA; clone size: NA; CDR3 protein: CASSTGHGQETQYF; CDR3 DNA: TGTGCCAGCAGCACCGGTCACGGACAAGAGACCCAGTACTTC
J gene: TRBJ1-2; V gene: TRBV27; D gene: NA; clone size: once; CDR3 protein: CASRAWRRGRNYYGYTF; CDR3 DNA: TGTGCCAGCAGGGCCTGGCGCCGGGGGCGGAACTACTATGGCTACACCTTC
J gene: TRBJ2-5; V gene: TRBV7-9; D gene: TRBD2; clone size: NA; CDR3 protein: CASSRTSGGALGETQYF; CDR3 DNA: TGTGCCAGCAGCCGGACTAGCGGGGGGGCTCTTGGAGAGACCCAGTACTTC
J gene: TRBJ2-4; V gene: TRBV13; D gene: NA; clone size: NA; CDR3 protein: CASSPDSQNIQYF; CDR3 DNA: TGTGCCAGCAGCCCGGACAGCCAAAACATTCAGTACTTC
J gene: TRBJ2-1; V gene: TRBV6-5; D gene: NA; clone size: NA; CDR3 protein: CASSYSSPYNEQFF; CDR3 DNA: TGTGCCAGCAGTTACTCTAGCCCGTACAATGAGCAGTTCTTC
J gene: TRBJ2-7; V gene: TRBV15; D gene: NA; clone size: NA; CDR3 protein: CATSRDWGYEQYF; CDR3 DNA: TGTGCCACCAGCAGAGATTGGGGGTACGAGCAGTACTTC
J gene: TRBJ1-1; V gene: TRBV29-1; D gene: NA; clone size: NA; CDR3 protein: CSVRRATEAFF; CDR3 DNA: TGCAGCGTTCGACGAGCCACTGAAGCTTTCTTT
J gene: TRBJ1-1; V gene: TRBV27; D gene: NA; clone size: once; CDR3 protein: CASSFSPNTEAFF; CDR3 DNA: TGTGCCAGCAGTTTTTCCCCGAACACTGAAGCTTTCTTT
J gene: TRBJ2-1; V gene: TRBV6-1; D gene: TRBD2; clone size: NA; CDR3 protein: CASSEGLGTFGEQFF; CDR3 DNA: TGTGCCAGCAGTGAGGGACTAGGGACTTTTGGTGAGCAGTTCTTC
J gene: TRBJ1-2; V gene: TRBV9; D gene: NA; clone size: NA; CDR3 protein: CASSVERSQGEYGYTF; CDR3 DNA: TGTGCCAGCAGCGTAGAAAGGTCCCAGGGAGAATATGGCTACACCTTC